Listed here are 21 T cell receptor beta chains from one sample, sequenced in a study of blood T cell repertoires in COVID-19. This table comes from immunoSEQ multiplex PCR, and its TCRdb copy is limited to in-frame clones, with some not included. The table lists fewer than 40,000 clones, 79% of them singletons. Sequenced: peripheral blood. The receptor set was obtained from a man in his 70s with acute or convalescent COVID-19.

This clone was counted a few times. The gene calls are TRBV6-5 and TRBJ1-1; maybe TRBD1 (5 bases). With 8 bases removed from V and 5 bases from J, the gap between germline ends came to 15 bases. The CDR3 covers 13 residues. The germline V gene encodes CDR1 MNHEY and CDR2 SVGAGI. The CDR3 DNA reads TGTGCCAGCGAAAGGGGCGGTTTGACTGAAGCTTTCTTT. This gives the protein CASERGGLTEAFF.

The sample holds one count of this clone. The genes are TRBV7-2 and TRBJ1-2; 7 bases map to TRBD1. CDR3 length: 14 residues. Germline V lookup: CDR1 SGHTA, CDR2 FQGNSA. J gave up 2 bases and V 1 base, and 1 base lay outside the gene matches. The CDR3 here is CASSLVQGNYGYTF. Written as DNA, the CDR3 is TGTGCCAGCAGCTTAGTACAGGGGAACTATGGCTACACCTTC. The complete variable domain, with remaining parts taken from reference TRBV7-2 and TRBJ1-2, reads GAGVSQSPSNKVTEKGKDVELRCDPISGHTALYWYRQSLGQGLEFLIYFQGNSAPDKSGLPSDRFSAERTGGSVSTLTIQRTQQEDSAVYLCASSLVQGNYGYTFGSGTRLTVV.

The rearrangement joins TRBV5-1 to TRBJ2-1; 11 positions match TRBD2. The CDR3 length is 16 residues. The ends lost 4 bases at V and 0 bases at J; junction bases unmatched: 3. Germline CDR1 and CDR2: SGHRS and YFSETQ. The CDR3: CASSRGLAGSYNEQFF. CDR3 bases: TGCGCCAGCAGCCGCGGACTAGCGGGCTCCTACAATGAGCAGTTCTTC.

This rearrangement joins TRBV4-3 to TRBJ2-1; 7 nucleotides agree with TRBD2. Trimming removed 0 bases from V and 9 bases from J; junction bases left unmatched: 11. The CDR3 covers 16 residues. The germline CDR1 and CDR2 sequences are LGHNA and YSLEER. The CDR3 bases are TGCGCCAGCAGCCAAGAGGGTGGGAGGGCCGTGGGTGAGCAGTTCTTC. It translates to CASSQEGGRAVGEQFF.

This rearrangement joins TRBV7-9 to TRBJ2-6; 7 bases fit TRBD1. Germline V lookup: CDR1 SEHNR, CDR2 FQNEAQ (reference sequence). V shed 5 bases and J 2 bases; nucleotides not matched to a gene: 3. The CDR3 totals 15 residues. CDR3 DNA sequence: TGTGCCAGCAGCCTCACAGGGGCTGGGGCCAACGTCCTGACTTTC. Encoded protein: CASSLTGAGANVLTF.

CDR3 DNA sequence: TGTGCCACCAGTGACACACGGGGGGACCGGGAGCTGTTTTTT. Protein product: CATSDTRGDRELFF. This chain joins TRBV24-1 and TRBJ2-2; 7 positions agree with TRBD2. With V trimmed by 4 bases and J by 9 bases, 7 bases remained unmatched. Looked up from germline, CDR1 is KGHDR and CDR2 is SFDVKD. CDR3 size: 14 residues.

About this clone: The junction departs from germline at one end; a sequencing error may be responsible. The chain has TRBV7-7 and TRBJ2-1, with 8 bases aligning to TRBD1. The CDR3 is 15 amino acids. CDR1 SSHAT and CDR2 FNYEAQ come from the germline V gene (reference sequence). This CDR3 is CASSPLGAGGDEQFF. CDR3 in DNA: TGTGCTAGCAGCCCACTTGGCGCAGGGGGCGATGAGCAGTTCTTC. Full variable domain (remainder filled in from reference TRBV7-7 and TRBJ2-1): GAGVSQSPRYKVTKRGQDVTLRCDPISSHATLYWYQQALGQGPEFLTYFNYEAQPDKSGLPSDRFSAERPEGSISTLTIQRTEQRDSAMYRCASSPLGAGGDEQFFGPGTRLTVL.

V and J are TRBV2 and TRBJ1-1; tentatively, D is TRBD1 (6 bases). The CDR3 loop spans 14 amino acids. Trimming shortened V by 2 bases and J by 7 bases, and 14 bases separated the two germline ends. Germline V CDR1 and CDR2: SNHLY, FYNNEI. The CDR3 sequence: CASSETGGTGEAFF. For the CDR3, the DNA is TGTGCCAGCAGTGAAACGGGGGGCACGGGTGAAGCTTTCTTT.

In this sample, this clone turned up once. The gene calls are TRBV5-1 and TRBJ1-4; 9 bases map to TRBD1. V dropped 4 bases and J dropped 5; count of bases not matched to a gene: 3. The V gene's germline CDR1 is SGHRS and CDR2 YFSETQ. The CDR3 sequence is 14 residues long. The CDR3 DNA reads TGCGCCAGCAGCCCCGGGACAGGGAATGAAAAACTGTTTTTT. Its protein product is CASSPGTGNEKLFF.

The V gene is TRBV19, the J gene TRBJ1-5; 9 bases line up with TRBD1. V lost 6 bases to trimming and J lost 3 bases; unmatched junction nucleotides: 9. Germline CDR1 is LNHDA and CDR2 is SQIVND (reference sequence). The CDR3 runs to 16 residues. The CDR3 sequence: CASRRQGDKTNQPQHF. In DNA form, the CDR3 reads TGTGCCAGTAGGCGACAGGGGGACAAGACCAATCAGCCCCAGCATTTT.

Concerning this clone itself: At the DNA level, this CDR3 is encoded by other sequences in the same sample as well. The chain is built from TRBV3-1 (or the pseudogene TRBV3-2) and TRBJ2-1; 11 bases are a match to TRBD2. CDR1 is LGHDT, CDR2 YNNKEL, per germline (reference sequence). Trimming removed 3 bases from V and 0 bases from J; junction bases left unmatched: 4. The CDR3 totals 17 residues. For the CDR3, the DNA is TGTGCCAGCAGCCAGGGGACTAGCGGAAGCTCCTACAATGAGCAGTTCTTC. This encodes CASSQGTSGSSYNEQFF.

The rearrangement joins TRBV4-1 to TRBJ2-1; D unclear. This CDR3 region has 14 residues. Germline CDR1 MGHRA, CDR2 YSYEKL. Trimming shortened V by 1 base and J by 10 bases, and 14 bases separated the two germline ends. The CDR3 loop is CASSQGSRPSEQFF. The CDR3 nucleotides are TGCGCCAGCAGCCAAGGGAGCCGCCCCTCGGAGCAGTTCTTC.

This chain joins TRBV7-6 and TRBJ1-4; D is uncertain. The V gene lost 6 bases and the J gene lost 5 bases, with 16 bases spanning the gap. The CDR3 is made up of 15 amino acids. From germline, CDR1 is SGHVS and CDR2 FNYEAQ. The CDR3 nucleotides read TGTGCCAGCAGGAACTCCGGGTCCTTAAATGAAAAACTGTTTTTT. This sequence encodes CASRNSGSLNEKLFF.

In this sample, this clone turned up once. This chain connects TRBV6-5 to TRBJ1-1; D is possibly TRBD1 (6 bases). The germline gives CDR1 MNHEY, CDR2 SVGAGI. V was shortened by 2 bases and J by 1 base, with 8 bases between the two germline ends. The CDR3 is 14 residues long. The CDR3 loop reads CASSYRQANTEAFF. The CDR3 DNA reads as TGTGCCAGCAGTTACAGACAGGCGAACACTGAAGCTTTCTTT.

The V and J genes are TRBV3-1 (or the pseudogene TRBV3-2) and TRBJ1-1, with TRBD1 identical over 8 bases. This CDR3 spans 13 amino acids. V lost 1 base to trimming and J lost 10 bases; unmatched junction nucleotides: 5. CDR1 and CDR2 from the germline V gene are LGHDT and YNNKEL (reference sequence). The CDR3 coding sequence is TGTGCCAGCAGCCAAGGCCGACAGGGGAGAGCTTTCTTT. This sequence encodes CASSQGRQGRAFF.

This sequence joins TRBV7-9 and TRBJ2-1; D perhaps matches TRBD2 (5 bases). Per germline, CDR1 SEHNR and CDR2 FQNEAQ (reference sequence). The V end lost 4 bases, the J end lost 5 bases, and 15 bases lay between the germline ends. CDR3 length: 15 amino acids. The CDR3, as DNA: TGTGCCAGCAGCTCCCCTACCGGACTTCACAATGAGCAGTTCTTC. Translated: CASSSPTGLHNEQFF.

V gene TRBV4-2 combines with J gene TRBJ1-4; 7 bases fit TRBD1. The CDR3 spans 16 residues. Germline trimming cut 1 base from V and 2 bases from J; bases unmatched to any gene: 4. The germline CDR1 and CDR2 sequences are LGHNA and YNFKEQ. CDR3 protein: CASSQGQGVTNEKLFF. CDR3 bases: TGTGCCAGCAGCCAAGGACAGGGTGTGACTAATGAAAAACTGTTTTTT.

The chain's CDR3 is CASSLNPPGTGELFF. The CDR3 region has the DNA TGTGCCAGCAGCTTAAATCCCCCCGGCACCGGGGAGCTGTTTTTT. The V gene is TRBV7-3, the J gene TRBJ2-2; D is uncertain. There are 15 residues in the CDR3. The germline V gene has CDR1 SGHTA and CDR2 FQGTGA. The ends were cut back, 1 base at V and 4 bases at J, with 10 bases in the middle.

This clone came up a few times. CDR3 sequence reads: CASSAPDTEFTGELFF. Here the CDR3 DNA reads TGTGCCAGCAGCGCCCCCGATACCGAGTTCACCGGGGAGCTGTTTTTT. The chain joins TRBV9 to TRBJ2-2; D uncertain. CDR1 SGDLS and CDR2 YYNGEE come from the germline V gene. V was trimmed by 3 bases and J by 4 bases, leaving 16 bases between them. The CDR3 spans 16 residues. Variable domain in full (rest from reference TRBV9 and TRBJ2-2): DSGVTQTPKHLITATGQRVTLRCSPRSGDLSVYWYQQSLDQGLQFLIQYYNGEERAKGNILERFSAQQFPDLHSELNLSSLELGDSALYFCASSAPDTEFTGELFFGEGSRLTVL.

The rearrangement links TRBV2 to TRBJ1-5, with 7 bases aligning to TRBD1. From germline, CDR1 is SNHLY and CDR2 FYNNEI. CDR3 size: 14 residues. V shed 5 bases and J 3 bases; nucleotides not matched to a gene: 4. The CDR3 reads CASSPQGDNQPQHF. CDR3 DNA: TGTGCCAGCAGTCCTCAGGGGGACAATCAGCCCCAGCATTTT.

The chain employs TRBV5-1 and TRBJ2-3; D unresolved. The germline V gene encodes CDR1 SGHRS and CDR2 YFSETQ. Trimming stripped 0 bases from V and 3 bases from J, with 8 bases between. The CDR3 consists of 14 residues. CDR3 residues: CASSLGFATDTQYF. DNA for the CDR3: TGCGCCAGCAGCTTGGGGTTCGCGACAGATACGCAGTATTTT.